This TCR beta chain was retrieved from a study of T cell responses to AZD1222 COVID-19 vaccine. Second doses at about 4 or about 12 weeks were pooled. Study-level points and caveats: Reportedly, close to half of spike-specific TCRs are directed against unmutated variant regions. It was only a handful of AZD1222 recipients who were seropositive at baseline. Clonal diversity was possibly underestimated, and white British individuals and females predominated among donors.

V lost 4 bases to trimming and J lost 3 bases; unmatched junction nucleotides: 9. Germline lookup yields CDR1 MNHNY and CDR2 SVGAGI (reference sequence). The CDR3 has 16 amino acids. For this clone: Its antigen is unidentified.

Assay: immunoSEQ multiplex PCR; the TCRdb copy retains only in-frame clones and omits some. The sample yields approximately 77,000 clones, roughly 88% seen once. V is TRBV6-6 and J is TRBJ1-2; 9 bases are a match to TRBD1. The clonotype was recovered from an adult who received the AZD1222 COVID-19 vaccine. Sequencing was performed on peripheral blood, taken 28 days after the second AZD1222 dose. DNA of the CDR3: TGTGCCAGCAGTTCGAATCCGGGACAGGGATACTATGGCTACACCTTC. This sequence encodes CASSSNPGQGYYGYTF.